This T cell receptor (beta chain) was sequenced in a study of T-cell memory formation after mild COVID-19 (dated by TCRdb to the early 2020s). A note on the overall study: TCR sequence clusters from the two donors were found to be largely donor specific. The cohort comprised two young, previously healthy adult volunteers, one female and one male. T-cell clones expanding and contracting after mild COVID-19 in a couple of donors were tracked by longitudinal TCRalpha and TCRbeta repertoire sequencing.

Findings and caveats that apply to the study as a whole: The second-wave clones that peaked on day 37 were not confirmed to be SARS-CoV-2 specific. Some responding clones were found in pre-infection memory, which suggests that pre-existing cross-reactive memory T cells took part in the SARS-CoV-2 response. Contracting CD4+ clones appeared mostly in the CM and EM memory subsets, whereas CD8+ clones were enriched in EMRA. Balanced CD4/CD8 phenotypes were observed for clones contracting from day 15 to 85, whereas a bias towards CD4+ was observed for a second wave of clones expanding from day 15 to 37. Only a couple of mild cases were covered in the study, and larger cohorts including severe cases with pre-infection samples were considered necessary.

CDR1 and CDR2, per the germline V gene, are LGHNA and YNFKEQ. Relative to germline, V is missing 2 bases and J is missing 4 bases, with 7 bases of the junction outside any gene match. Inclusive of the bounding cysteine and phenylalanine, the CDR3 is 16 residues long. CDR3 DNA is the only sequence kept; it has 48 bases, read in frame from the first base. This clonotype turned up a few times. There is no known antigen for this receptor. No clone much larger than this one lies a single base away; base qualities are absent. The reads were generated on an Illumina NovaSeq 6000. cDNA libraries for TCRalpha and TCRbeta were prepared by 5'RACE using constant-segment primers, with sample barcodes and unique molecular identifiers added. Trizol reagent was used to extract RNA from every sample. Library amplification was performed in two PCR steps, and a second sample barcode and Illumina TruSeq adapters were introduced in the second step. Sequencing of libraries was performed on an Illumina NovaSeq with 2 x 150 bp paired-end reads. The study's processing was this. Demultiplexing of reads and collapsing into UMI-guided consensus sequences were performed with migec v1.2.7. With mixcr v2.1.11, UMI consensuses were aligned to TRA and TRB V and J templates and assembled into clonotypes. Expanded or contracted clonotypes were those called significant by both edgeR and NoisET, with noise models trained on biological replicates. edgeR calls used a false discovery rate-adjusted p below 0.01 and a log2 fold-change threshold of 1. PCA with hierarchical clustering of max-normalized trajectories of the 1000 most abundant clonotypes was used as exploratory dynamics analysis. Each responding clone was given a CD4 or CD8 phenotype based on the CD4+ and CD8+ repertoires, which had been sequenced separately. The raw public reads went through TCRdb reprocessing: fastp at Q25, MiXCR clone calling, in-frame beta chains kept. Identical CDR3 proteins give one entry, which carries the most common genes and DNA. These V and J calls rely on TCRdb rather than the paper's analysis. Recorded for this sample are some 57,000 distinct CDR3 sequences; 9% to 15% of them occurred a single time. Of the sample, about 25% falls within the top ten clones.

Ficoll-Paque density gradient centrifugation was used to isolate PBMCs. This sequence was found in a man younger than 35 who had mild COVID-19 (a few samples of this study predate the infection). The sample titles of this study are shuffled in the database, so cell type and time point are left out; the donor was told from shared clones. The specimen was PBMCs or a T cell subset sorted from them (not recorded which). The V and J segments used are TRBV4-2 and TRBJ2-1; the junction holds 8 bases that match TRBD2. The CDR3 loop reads CASSQRERGSYNEQFF. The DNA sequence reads TGTGCCAGCAGCCAACGTGAGCGGGGGTCTTACAATGAGCAGTTCTTC.